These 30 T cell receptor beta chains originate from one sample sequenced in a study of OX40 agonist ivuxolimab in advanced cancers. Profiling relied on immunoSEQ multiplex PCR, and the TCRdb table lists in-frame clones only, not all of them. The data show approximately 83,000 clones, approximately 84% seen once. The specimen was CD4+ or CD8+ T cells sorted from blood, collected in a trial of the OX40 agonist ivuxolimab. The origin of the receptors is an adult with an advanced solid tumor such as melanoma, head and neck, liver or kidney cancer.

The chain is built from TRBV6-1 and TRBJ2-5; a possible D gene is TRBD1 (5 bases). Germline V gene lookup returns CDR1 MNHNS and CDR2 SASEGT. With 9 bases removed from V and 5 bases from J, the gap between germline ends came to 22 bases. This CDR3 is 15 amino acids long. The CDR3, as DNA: TGTGCCAGTAGAGACCGACAGTTAGCTTCGGAGACCCAGTACTTC. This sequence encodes CASRDRQLASETQYF.

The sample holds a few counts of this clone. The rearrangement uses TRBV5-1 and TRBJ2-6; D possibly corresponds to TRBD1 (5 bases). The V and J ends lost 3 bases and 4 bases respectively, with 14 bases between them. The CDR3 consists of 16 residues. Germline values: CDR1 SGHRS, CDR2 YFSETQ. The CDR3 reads CASSSDTSIGANVLTF. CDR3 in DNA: TGCGCCAGCAGCTCGGACACCTCAATCGGGGCCAACGTCCTGACTTTC.

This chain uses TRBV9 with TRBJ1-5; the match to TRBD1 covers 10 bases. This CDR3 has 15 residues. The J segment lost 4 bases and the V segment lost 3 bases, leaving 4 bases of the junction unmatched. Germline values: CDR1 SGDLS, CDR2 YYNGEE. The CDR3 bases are TGTGCCAGCAGCGGTGGGGGACAGGGGAATCAGCCCCAGCATTTT. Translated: CASSGGGQGNQPQHF.

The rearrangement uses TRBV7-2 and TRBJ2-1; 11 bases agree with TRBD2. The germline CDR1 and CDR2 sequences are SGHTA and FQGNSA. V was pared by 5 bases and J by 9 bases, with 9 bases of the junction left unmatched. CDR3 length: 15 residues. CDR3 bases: TGTGCCAGCAGCCAAACTAGCGGGAGATTTAGTGAGCAGTTCTTC. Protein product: CASSQTSGRFSEQFF.

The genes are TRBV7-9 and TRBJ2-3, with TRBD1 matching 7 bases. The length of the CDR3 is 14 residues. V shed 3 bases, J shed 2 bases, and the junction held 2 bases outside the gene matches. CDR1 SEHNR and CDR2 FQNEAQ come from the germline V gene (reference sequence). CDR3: CASSLTGPTDTQYF. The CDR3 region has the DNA TGTGCCAGCAGCTTGACAGGGCCCACAGATACGCAGTATTTT. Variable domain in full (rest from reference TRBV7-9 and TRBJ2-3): DTGVSQNPRHKITKRGQNVTFRCDPISEHNRLYWYRQTLGQGPEFLTYFQNEAQLEKSRLLSDRFSAERPKGSFSTLEIQRTEQGDSAMYLCASSLTGPTDTQYFGPGTRLTVL.

The CDR3 here is CASSPEPTGPYGYTF. The CDR3 coding sequence is TGTGCCAGCAGCCCCGAACCGACAGGGCCTTATGGCTACACCTTC. V and J are TRBV5-4 and TRBJ1-2; 7 nucleotides match TRBD1. Germline CDR1 is SGHNT and CDR2 is YYREEE (reference sequence). V lost 4 bases, J lost 5 bases, and 11 bases stayed unmatched. The CDR3 spans 15 residues.

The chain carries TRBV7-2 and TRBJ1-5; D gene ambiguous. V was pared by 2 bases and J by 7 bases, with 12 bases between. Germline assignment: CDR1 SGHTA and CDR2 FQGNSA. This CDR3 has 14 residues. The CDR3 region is CASSLMGSLQPQHF. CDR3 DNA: TGTGCCAGCAGCTTAATGGGCTCACTGCAGCCCCAGCATTTT. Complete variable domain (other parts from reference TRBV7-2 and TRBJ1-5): GAGVSQSPSNKVTEKGKDVELRCDPISGHTALYWYRQSLGQGLEFLIYFQGNSAPDKSGLPSDRFSAERTGGSVSTLTIQRTQQEDSAVYLCASSLMGSLQPQHFGDGTRLSIL.

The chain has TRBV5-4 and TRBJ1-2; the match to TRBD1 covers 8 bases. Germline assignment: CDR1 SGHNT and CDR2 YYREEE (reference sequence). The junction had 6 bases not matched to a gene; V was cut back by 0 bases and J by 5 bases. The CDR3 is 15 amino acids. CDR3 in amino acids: CASSLAQGATYGYTF. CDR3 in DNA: TGTGCCAGCAGCTTGGCCCAGGGGGCCACTTATGGCTACACCTTC.

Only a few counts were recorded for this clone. CDR3 sequence reads: CASSRGTVHYGYTF. DNA of the CDR3: TGTGCCAGCAGTCGGGGGACGGTACACTATGGCTACACCTTC. This chain connects TRBV27 to TRBJ1-2; tentatively, D is TRBD1 (5 bases). Germline-derived CDR1 and CDR2 are MNHEY and SMNVEV (reference sequence). The CDR3 consists of 14 residues. V lost 5 bases and J 3 bases, leaving 13 bases between the germline ends.

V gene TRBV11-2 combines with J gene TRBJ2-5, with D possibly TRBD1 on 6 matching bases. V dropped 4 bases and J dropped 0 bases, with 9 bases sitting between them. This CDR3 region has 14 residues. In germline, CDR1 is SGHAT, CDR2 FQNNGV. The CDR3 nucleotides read TGTGCCAGCAGCTCGCAGGGGTACCAAGAGACCCAGTACTTC. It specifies CASSSQGYQETQYF.

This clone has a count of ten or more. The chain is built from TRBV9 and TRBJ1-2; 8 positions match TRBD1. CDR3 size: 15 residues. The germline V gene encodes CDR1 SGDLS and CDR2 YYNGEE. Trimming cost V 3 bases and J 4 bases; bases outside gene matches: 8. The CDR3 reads CASSEETGESYGYTF. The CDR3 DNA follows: TGTGCCAGCAGCGAGGAGACAGGGGAAAGCTATGGCTACACCTTC.

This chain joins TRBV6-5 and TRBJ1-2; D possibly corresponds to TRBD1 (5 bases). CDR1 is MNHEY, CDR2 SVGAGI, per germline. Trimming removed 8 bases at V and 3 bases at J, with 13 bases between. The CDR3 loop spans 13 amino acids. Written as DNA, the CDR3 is TGTGCCAGCGGACAAAACGGCGACTATGGCTACACCTTC. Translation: CASGQNGDYGYTF.

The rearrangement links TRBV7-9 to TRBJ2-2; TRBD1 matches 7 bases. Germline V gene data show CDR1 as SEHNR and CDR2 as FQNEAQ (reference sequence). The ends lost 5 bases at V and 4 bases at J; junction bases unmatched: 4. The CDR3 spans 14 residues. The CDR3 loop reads CASSKTGFTGELFF. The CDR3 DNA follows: TGTGCCAGCAGCAAGACAGGGTTCACCGGGGAGCTGTTTTTT.

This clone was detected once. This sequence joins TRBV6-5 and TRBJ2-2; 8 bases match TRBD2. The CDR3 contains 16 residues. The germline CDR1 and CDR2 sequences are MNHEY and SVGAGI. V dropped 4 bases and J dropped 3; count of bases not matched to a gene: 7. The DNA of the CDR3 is TGTGCCAGCAGTTCCGCCAGCGGGGGTTACACCGGGGAGCTGTTTTTT. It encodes CASSSASGGYTGELFF.

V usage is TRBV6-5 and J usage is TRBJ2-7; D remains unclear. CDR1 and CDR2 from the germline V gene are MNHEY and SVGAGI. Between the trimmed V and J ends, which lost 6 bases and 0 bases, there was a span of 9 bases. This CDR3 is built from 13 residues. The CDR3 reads CASRDPPSYEQYF. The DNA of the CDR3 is TGTGCCAGCAGAGATCCCCCCTCCTACGAGCAGTACTTC.

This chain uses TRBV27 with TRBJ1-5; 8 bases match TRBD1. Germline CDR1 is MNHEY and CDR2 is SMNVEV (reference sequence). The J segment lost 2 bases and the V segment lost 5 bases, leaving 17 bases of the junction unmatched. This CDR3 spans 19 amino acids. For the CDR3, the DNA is TGTGCCAGCAGTGTATTGTTAGGGACAGGTAGAGGAGGCAATCAGCCCCAGCATTTT. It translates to CASSVLLGTGRGGNQPQHF.

The CDR3: CASSPPGGGDEKLFF. CDR3 in DNA: TGTGCCAGCAGTCCCCCCGGGGGTGGGGATGAAAAACTGTTTTTT. The V call is TRBV27, the J call TRBJ1-4; TRBD1 might be the D (5 bases). The CDR3 runs 15 residues. V was cut by 5 bases and J by 6 bases, with 16 bases left in between. CDR1 and CDR2 from the germline V gene are MNHEY and SMNVEV (reference sequence).

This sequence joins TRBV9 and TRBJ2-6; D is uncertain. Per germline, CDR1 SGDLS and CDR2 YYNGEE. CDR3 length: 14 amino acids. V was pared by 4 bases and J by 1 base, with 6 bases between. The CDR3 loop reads CASSQPSGANVLTF. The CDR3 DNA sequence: TGTGCCAGCAGCCAGCCATCTGGGGCCAACGTCCTGACTTTC.

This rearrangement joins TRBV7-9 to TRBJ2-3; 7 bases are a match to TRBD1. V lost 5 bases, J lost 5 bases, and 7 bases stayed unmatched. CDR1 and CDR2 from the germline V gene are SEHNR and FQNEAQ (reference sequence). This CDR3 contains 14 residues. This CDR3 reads CASSLTNRGDTQYF. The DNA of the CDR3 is TGTGCCAGCAGCCTAACGAACAGGGGAGATACGCAGTATTTT.

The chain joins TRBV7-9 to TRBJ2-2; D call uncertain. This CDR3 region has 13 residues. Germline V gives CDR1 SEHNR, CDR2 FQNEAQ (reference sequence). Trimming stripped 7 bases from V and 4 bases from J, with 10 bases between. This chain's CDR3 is CASNVKGTGELFF. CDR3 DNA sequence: TGTGCCAGCAACGTAAAAGGCACCGGGGAGCTGTTTTTT.

CDR3 DNA sequence: TGTGCCAGCAGCTTAGGCGGCAGGGGGCAGGCCTCCCGGCATGAAAAACTGTTTTTT. It encodes CASSLGGRGQASRHEKLFF. This chain links TRBV7-3 with TRBJ1-4; 8 nucleotides agree with TRBD1. The germline gives CDR1 SGHTA, CDR2 FQGTGA. V shed 2 bases and J 6 bases; nucleotides not matched to a gene: 17. This CDR3 region has 19 residues. Full variable domain (rest looked up from reference TRBV7-3 and TRBJ1-4): GAGVSQTPSNKVTEKGKYVELRCDPISGHTALYWYRQSLGQGPEFLIYFQGTGAADDSGLPNDRFFAVRPEGSVSTLKIQRTERGDSAVYLCASSLGGRGQASRHEKLFFGSGTQLSVL.

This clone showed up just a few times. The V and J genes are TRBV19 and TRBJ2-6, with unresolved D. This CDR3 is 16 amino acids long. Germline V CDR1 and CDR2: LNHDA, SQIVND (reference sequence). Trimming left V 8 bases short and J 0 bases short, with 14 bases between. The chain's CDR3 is CASGPTLSSGANVLTF. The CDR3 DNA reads TGTGCCAGTGGCCCAACTCTCAGCTCTGGGGCCAACGTCCTGACTTTC.

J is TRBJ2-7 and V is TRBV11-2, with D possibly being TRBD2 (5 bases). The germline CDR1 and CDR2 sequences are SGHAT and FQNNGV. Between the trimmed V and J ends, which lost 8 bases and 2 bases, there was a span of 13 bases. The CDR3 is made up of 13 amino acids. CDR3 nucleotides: TGTGCCAGCCGGCAACTAGACGCCTACGAGCAGTACTTC. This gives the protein CASRQLDAYEQYF. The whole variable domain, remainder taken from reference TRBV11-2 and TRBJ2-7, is EAGVAQSPRYKIIEKRQSVAFWCNPISGHATLYWYQQILGQGPKLLIQFQNNGVVDDSQLPKDRFSAERLKGVDSTLKIQPAKLEDSAVYLCASRQLDAYEQYFGPGTRLTVT.

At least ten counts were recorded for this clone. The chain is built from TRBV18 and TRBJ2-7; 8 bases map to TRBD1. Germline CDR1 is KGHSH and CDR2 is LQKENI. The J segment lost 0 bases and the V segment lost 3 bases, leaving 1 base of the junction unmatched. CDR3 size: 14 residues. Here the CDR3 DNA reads TGTGCCAGCTCACCGACAGGGGTCTCCTACGAGCAGTACTTC. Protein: CASSPTGVSYEQYF.

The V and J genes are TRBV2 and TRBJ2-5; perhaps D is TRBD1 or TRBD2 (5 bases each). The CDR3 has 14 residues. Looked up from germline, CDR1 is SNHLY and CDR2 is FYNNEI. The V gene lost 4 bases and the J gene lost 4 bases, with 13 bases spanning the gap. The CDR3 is CASSVASGTETQYF. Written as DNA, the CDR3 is TGTGCCAGCAGTGTTGCTTCGGGGACAGAGACCCAGTACTTC.

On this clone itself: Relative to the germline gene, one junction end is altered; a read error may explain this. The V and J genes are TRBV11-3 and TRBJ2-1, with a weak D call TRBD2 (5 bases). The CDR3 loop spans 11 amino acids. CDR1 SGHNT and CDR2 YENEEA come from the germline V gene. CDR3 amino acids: CASSLASEQFF. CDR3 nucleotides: TGTGCCAGCAGTTTAGCGAGTGAGCAGTTCTTC.

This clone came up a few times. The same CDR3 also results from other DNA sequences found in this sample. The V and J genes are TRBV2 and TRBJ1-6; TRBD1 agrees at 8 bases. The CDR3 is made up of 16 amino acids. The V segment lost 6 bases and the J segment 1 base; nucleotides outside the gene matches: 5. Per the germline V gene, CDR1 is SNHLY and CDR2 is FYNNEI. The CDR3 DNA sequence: TGTGCCAGCAGATCCCGGACAGGGTCCTATAATTCACCCCTCCACTTT. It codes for CASRSRTGSYNSPLHF.

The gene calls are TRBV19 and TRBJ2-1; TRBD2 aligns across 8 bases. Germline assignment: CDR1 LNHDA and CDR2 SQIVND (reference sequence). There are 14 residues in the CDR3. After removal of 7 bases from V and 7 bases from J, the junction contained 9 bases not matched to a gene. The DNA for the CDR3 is TGTGCCAGTACGGGACTAGGTTTAGAAAATGAGCAGTTCTTC. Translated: CASTGLGLENEQFF.

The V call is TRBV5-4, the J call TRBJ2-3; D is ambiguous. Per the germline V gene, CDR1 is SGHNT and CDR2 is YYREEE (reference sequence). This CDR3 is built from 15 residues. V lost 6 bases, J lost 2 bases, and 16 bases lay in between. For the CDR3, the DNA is TGTGCCAGCACCGTTGGATCGACATACACAGATACGCAGTATTTT. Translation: CASTVGSTYTDTQYF.

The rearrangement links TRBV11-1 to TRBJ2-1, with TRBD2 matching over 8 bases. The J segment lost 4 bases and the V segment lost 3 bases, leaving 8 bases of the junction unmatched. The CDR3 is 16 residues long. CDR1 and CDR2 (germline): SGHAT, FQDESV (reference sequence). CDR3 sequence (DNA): TGTGCCAGCAGCTTCCTTGGACTAGCATCGTACAATGAGCAGTTCTTC. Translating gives CASSFLGLASYNEQFF. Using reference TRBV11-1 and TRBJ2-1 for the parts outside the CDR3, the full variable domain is EAEVAQSPRYKITEKSQAVAFWCDPISGHATLYWYRQILGQGPELLVQFQDESVVDDSQLPKDRFSAERLKGVDSTLKIQPAELGDSAMYLCASSFLGLASYNEQFFGPGTRLTVL.